These T cell receptor beta chains were read from a single sample in a study of monozygotic twins with inflammatory bowel disease. Following a re-call of the 5' RACE reads, TCRdb has one entry per CDR3 protein and lacks DNA. The sample yields 300,000 to 400,000 distinct CDR3 sequences, of which the top ten take up approximately 2%. The sequencing sample was made of blood. Every receptor here comes from a human donor with ulcerative colitis or Crohn's disease, or a healthy co-twin of an affected twin (not recorded which). Each CDR3 is given with its conserved first and last residue. The listing skips clone size in some rows; elsewhere it reads once, few, many or a size class.

V gene	clone size	J gene	CDR3 protein
TRBV6-2/TRBV6-3	.	TRBJ1-1	CASSVGTGGPNTEAFF
TRBV29-1	.	TRBJ2-7	CSVVSRSSYEQYF
TRBV5-4	.	TRBJ2-1	CASSFRSGANEQFF
TRBV20-1	.	TRBJ2-5	CSARGRDRDQETQYF
TRBV4-3	.	TRBJ2-3	CASSQDFGAGATDTQYF
TRBV5-6	.	TRBJ2-2	CASSLQGSLTVTGELFF
TRBV20-1	.	TRBJ2-3	CSANTGTRSTDTQYF
TRBV7-3	.	TRBJ1-1	CASSSHTNTEAFF
TRBV29-1	.	TRBJ2-1	CSGRVSNEQFF
TRBV6-5	.	TRBJ1-1	CASSYSRGTEAFF
TRBV5-1	.	TRBJ1-1	CASSLEGYRLTPEAFF
TRBV29-1	medium-sized	TRBJ2-3	CSARGGGDTQYF
TRBV12-3/TRBV12-4	.	TRBJ2-2	CASSSRGANTGELFF
TRBV28	.	TRBJ1-1	CASSPYRGLNTEAFF
TRBV27	.	TRBJ2-7	CASSGTGQKDEQYF
TRBV30	.	TRBJ2-1	CAWSEGYNEQFF
TRBV11-2	.	TRBJ1-1	CASNRWSDSNTEASF
TRBV5-1	.	TRBJ1-3	CASSPGQAFLGFGNTIYF
TRBV5-1	.	TRBJ2-7	CASSLAGALYEQYF
TRBV20-1	.	TRBJ1-2	CSAPTESIGYGYTF
TRBV2	.	TRBJ2-3	CASSLSPITQYF
TRBV28	.	TRBJ1-4	CASSLGGDANEKLFF
TRBV4-1	.	TRBJ1-2	CASSPRGAWHGYTF